A selection of T cell receptor beta chains follows, all from one sample in a study of graft-versus-host responses after intestinal transplantation. TCRdb's table, derived via immunoSEQ multiplex PCR, lists solely in-frame clones and lacks some. The table includes roughly 12,000 clones, around 80% detected once. The sequencing here drew on PBMCs, taken around 120 days after transplant. These receptors all come from a human patient who received an intestinal transplant, so some T cells may come from the graft donor. CDR3s include the opening cysteine and the closing phenylalanine or tryptophan. Part of the rows lack a size; the others show once, few, many or a class for expanded clones.

once TRBJ1-5 TRBV11-2 CASSKSAGGDQPQHF
once TRBJ1-2 TRBV6-5 CASSHQSGYTF
NA TRBJ2-2 TRBV6-1 CASSRNTGELFF
NA TRBJ2-7 TRBV20-1 CSAPEGAIPEF
NA TRBJ1-1 TRBV7-3 CASSGQLNTEAFF
NA TRBJ2-1 TRBV19 CASSQGVNEQFF
NA TRBJ1-1 TRBV13 CASSGGPPLGAEAFF
NA TRBJ1-5 TRBV18 CASSLWGGRNQPQHF
NA TRBJ2-7 TRBV28 CASSYSGRTSYEQYF
NA TRBJ2-6 TRBV5-1 CASSLVSSGANVLTF
NA TRBJ2-7 TRBV15 CATSRDQSGAEGQYF
NA TRBJ1-1 TRBV21-1 CASSRQGTEAFF
NA TRBJ2-3 TRBV27 CASSPRRTDTQYF
NA TRBJ1-5 TRBV5-1 CASSLPGDNQPQHF
NA TRBJ2-3 TRBV14 CASSPRQGPRWADTQYF
NA TRBJ2-1 TRBV19 CASREKPGLAYEQFF
few TRBJ2-3 TRBV6-6 CASFGPRVEDTQYF
NA TRBJ2-7 TRBV6-6 CASSEVGAAGEQYF
NA TRBJ1-2 TRBV27 CASSSGPTDVYGYTF
once TRBJ1-3 TRBV9 CASSVSGGNTIYF
few TRBJ2-7 TRBV6-1 CASSTGTGGYEQYF
NA TRBJ2-7 TRBV28 CASRTQGPSRDEQYF
few TRBJ2-7 TRBV5-1 CASSPTGRAYYEQYF
NA TRBJ2-7 TRBV7-6 CASSLEDFYEQYF
NA TRBJ2-4 TRBV11-3 CASTRGGEAKNIQYF
few TRBJ1-4 TRBV6-6 CASSYSSGGYNEKLFF
NA TRBJ2-2 TRBV7-9 CAGDPTGELFF
NA TRBJ2-7 TRBV28 CASSFWPGPYEQYF
NA TRBJ1-5 TRBV9 CASSGGMRNQPQHF
NA TRBJ2-7 TRBV29-1 CSVVTGLAYEQYF
NA TRBJ2-2 TRBV4-1 CASSQDGGPGELFF
NA TRBJ2-3 TRBV6-6 CASSDSESSPTDTQYF
NA TRBJ1-2 TRBV27 CASSLGQNYGYTF
once TRBJ2-7 TRBV5-1 CASSLEAEGFEQYF
NA TRBJ2-1 TRBV7-7 CASSLARLGRGVHEQFF
NA TRBJ1-5 TRBV7-9 CASSIGRGNQPQHF
NA TRBJ1-2 TRBV9 CASSVNKRGLQYGYTF
NA TRBJ2-7 TRBV6-5 CASCWTSGSEQYF
NA TRBJ2-5 TRBV11-2 CASSLGDSGGETQYF
NA TRBJ1-1 TRBV6-1 CASSEAGQAENTEAFF
NA TRBJ2-2 TRBV6-5 CASSYSTTGELFF
NA TRBJ2-7 TRBV7-9 CASSLGALPSYEQYF
NA TRBJ2-3 TRBV11-2 CASGTPGGDTQYF
NA TRBJ2-1 TRBV15 CATSFRDGAYNEQFF
NA TRBJ2-3 TRBV9 CASSGSRGSGRWTDTQYF
NA TRBJ2-2 TRBV10-1 CASSSSGRAPGELFF
large TRBJ2-2 TRBV6-1 CASSELAGGPAGELFF
few TRBJ2-6 TRBV15 CATSSVQGGGANVLTF
few TRBJ2-5 TRBV6-1 CASSELAGGPETQYF
NA TRBJ2-1 TRBV1 CTSSPSRGLADLREQFF
NA NA TRBV5-4 CASSFFSGGGSYEQYF
NA TRBJ1-2 TRBV5-6 CASTSRDGGNYGYTF
NA TRBJ2-3 TRBV7-9 CASSTLAGTAPDTQYF
NA TRBJ2-1 TRBV18 CASSLVYEQFF
NA TRBJ2-1 TRBV7-2 CASSFTSGRHYNEQFF